This T cell receptor (beta chain) was recorded in a study of cytotoxic CD8 clonotypes in ibrutinib-treated CLL. Study conclusions and caveats: Whereas clonality rose at ibrutinib response, it declined toward baseline at progression.

Sequencing used immunoSEQ multiplex PCR; TCRdb keeps in-frame clones, though not all of them. The sample includes about 330,000 clones, 67% of them seen just once. On this clone: As yet, its antigen is unknown.

The CDR3 has 19 amino acids. CDR1 and CDR2 (germline): SGHRS, YFSETQ. Germline trimming cut 0 bases from V and 0 bases from J; bases unmatched to any gene: 12. Material: PBMCs, obtained after 36 months of ibrutinib treatment. The source of this sequence is a human donor with chronic lymphocytic leukemia. The chain uses TRBV5-1 and TRBJ2-3, with 8 bases that match TRBD2. CDR3: CASSLAKKTSASSTDTQYF. For the CDR3, the DNA is TGCGCCAGCAGCTTGGCCAAAAAGACTAGCGCTTCTAGCACAGATACGCAGTATTTT.